One TCR beta chain is described in this entry. The CDR3 loop spans 16 amino acids. Methods used by the authors: Scientists estimated how many nucleated cells there were by amplifying reference gene primers. The table came from immunoSEQ multiplex PCR; TCRdb's copy has only in-frame clones and leaves some out. V and J calls and clone size are those listed in that table; D and trimming were worked out from the DNA. The sample lists roughly 300,000 clones; roughly 92% were seen once. The sample belongs to a study of blood T cell repertoires in COVID-19. Study information: Sites in the United States, Italy and Spain provided acute and convalescent COVID-19 samples.

The clonotype comes from a woman between 25 and 40 years old with COVID-19, enrolled during active disease. The sequenced material came from peripheral blood. V is TRBV21-1 and J is TRBJ2-7; TRBD1 is taken as the D call from the table, unchecked against the DNA. TRBV21-1 is a documented pseudogene. The CDR3 here is CASSKEHRGVTCEQYF. The DNA of the CDR3 is TGTGCCAGCAGCAAAGAGCACAGGGGGGTAACGTGCGAGCAGTACTTC.